This record looks at one T cell receptor (beta chain) sequence and its context. The antigen is unknown. Libraries were prepared by immunoSEQ multiplex PCR; TCRdb keeps only in-frame clonotypes and omits some of them. The table records around 60,000 clones, roughly four fifths of them present only once. Trimming stripped 1 base from V and 4 bases from J, with 11 bases between. The CDR3 spans 15 residues. Germline assignment: CDR1 KGHSY and CDR2 FQNENV. Before sequencing, viral peptide pools were used by the ViraFEST assay to expand antigen-specific CD4+ T cells. With 10 to 11 days of culture completed, CD4+ T cells were isolated. The vaccine recipients had no prior SARS-CoV-2 infection, with negative nucleocapsid antibodies. The data originate from a study of vaccination effects on CD4 cells after COVID-19.

Here the sequenced sample was CD4+ T cells from PBMCs cultured with HCoV-NL63 spike peptides, taken before COVID-19 vaccination. The source is a human donor who received a COVID-19 vaccine. This chain uses TRBV16 with TRBJ1-3; D might be TRBD1 (5 bases). CDR3 protein: CASSQYGTVGNTIYF. DNA for the CDR3: TGTGCCAGCAGCCAATACGGGACCGTAGGAAACACCATATATTTT.